A selection of T cell receptor beta chains follows, all from one sample in a study of T cells in Graves' hyperthyroidism and ophthalmopathy. One entry per CDR3 protein, called by TCRdb with MiXCR from the multiplex PCR reads. The data hold under 750,000 distinct CDR3 sequences, with 18% observed a single time. Sample: blood. The receptors were sampled from a woman aged 45-65 years with Graves' hyperthyroidism that later progressed to Graves' ophthalmopathy. Each CDR3 is given with its conserved first and last residue. The D gene is left open where the match is weak. The size of a clone is reported for some rows only, either as once, few or many, or as a class for expanded clones.

TRBJ2-7,TRBV29-1,TRBD1,few,CSVDGTGGNEQYF,TGCAGCGTTGACGGGACAGGGGGCAACGAGCAGTACTTC
TRBJ1-1,TRBV20-1,TRBD1,NA,CSARGGRMNTEAFF,TGCAGTGCGAGAGGGGGCCGGATGAACACTGAAGCTTTCTTT
TRBJ1-5,TRBV2,NA,NA,CASRRSLFRSQHF,TGTGCCAGCAGGCGCAGCCTCTTTAGGTCCCAGCATTTT
TRBJ2-7,TRBV27,TRBD1,NA,CASSLIAGGGEQYF,TGTGCCAGCAGTTTAATAGCAGGGGGCGGCGAGCAGTACTTC
TRBJ2-1,TRBV11-3,TRBD2,many,CASSDSGGAYNEQFF,TGTGCCAGCAGTGATAGCGGGGGGGCATACAATGAGCAGTTCTTC
TRBJ2-1,TRBV20-1,TRBD2,many,CSARVGAGANEQFF,TGCAGTGCTAGAGTGGGAGCGGGGGCGAATGAGCAGTTCTTC
TRBJ2-3,TRBV29-1,TRBD1,few,CSVGQGWGTDTQYF,TGCAGCGTTGGACAGGGATGGGGTACAGATACGCAGTATTTT
TRBJ2-3,TRBV5-1,NA,many,CASSLEGGPDTQYF,TGCGCCAGCAGCTTGGAAGGGGGACCAGATACGCAGTATTTT
TRBJ2-2,TRBV5-1,TRBD1,many,CASSLATGEGGELFF,TGCGCCAGCAGCTTGGCCACAGGGGAAGGCGGGGAGCTGTTTTTT
TRBJ1-3,TRBV4-1,TRBD1,NA,CASSQRDRGRVGNTIYF,TGCGCCAGCAGCCAAAGGGACAGGGGTCGAGTCGGAAACACCATATATTTT
TRBJ1-5,TRBV30,NA,many,CAWRGPARDQPQHF,TGTGCCTGGAGGGGACCCGCACGCGATCAGCCCCAGCATTTT
TRBJ1-4,TRBV19,NA,NA,CASSITHTDLNEKLFF,TGTGCCAGTAGTATAACACACACGGACCTTAATGAAAAACTGTTTTTT
TRBJ2-7,TRBV5-1,TRBD1,NA,CASSLATGQGEKREQYF,TGCGCCAGCAGCTTGGCCACCGGACAGGGAGAAAAGCGCGAGCAGTACTTC
TRBJ2-1,TRBV24-1,NA,NA,CATSDLRSGNNEQFF,TGTGCCACCAGTGATTTGCGCTCCGGTAACAATGAGCAGTTCTTC
TRBJ2-1,TRBV15,TRBD1,NA,CATGTGVGNEQFF,TGTGCCACTGGGACAGGGGTCGGTAATGAGCAGTTCTTC
TRBJ2-1,TRBV20-1,TRBD2,many,CSARDPSGGAYNEQFF,TGCAGTGCTAGAGACCCTAGCGGGGGGGCCTACAATGAGCAGTTCTTC
TRBJ1-1,TRBV20-1,NA,few,CSARDPAGRGRNTEAFF,TGCAGTGCTAGAGATCCGGCGGGGAGGGGCCGTAACACTGAAGCTTTCTTT
TRBJ2-3,TRBV10-3,NA,NA,CAIGRDTSTDTQYF,TGTGCCATCGGCCGGGACACTAGCACAGATACGCAGTATTTT
TRBJ2-7,TRBV7-2,NA,NA,CASSLGGYLIEQYF,TGTGCCAGCAGCTTAGGCGGATACTTAATCGAGCAGTACTTC
TRBJ2-7,TRBV4-1,NA,NA,CASSQDAGSSYEQYF,TGCGCCAGCAGCCAAGATGCGGGGAGTAGCTACGAGCAGTACTTC
TRBJ1-1,TRBV5-1,NA,NA,CASRSRGEDTEAFF,TGCGCCAGCAGATCTAGGGGGGAGGACACTGAAGCTTTCTTT
TRBJ1-2,TRBV3-1,TRBD1,many,CASSQDVFGRGYSYGYTF,TGTGCCAGCAGCCAAGACGTTTTCGGCAGGGGGTATAGCTATGGCTACACCTTC
TRBJ1-2,TRBV12-3/TRBV12-4,NA,many,CASSPTRGTYGYTF,TGTGCCAGCAGTCCCACGCGGGGAACCTATGGCTACACCTTC
TRBJ2-2,TRBV2,NA,many,CASSDLGGRNTGELFF,TGTGCCAGCAGTGATTTGGGGGGTCGGAACACCGGGGAGCTGTTTTTT
TRBJ1-2,TRBV12-3/TRBV12-4,TRBD1,many,CATSDRGARGSGYTF,TGTGCCACGAGTGACAGGGGGGCGCGAGGATCTGGCTACACCTTC
TRBJ1-1,TRBV4-1,NA,NA,CASSHIGQLSTEAFF,TGCGCCAGCAGCCACATAGGACAGCTGAGCACTGAAGCTTTCTTT
TRBJ2-5,TRBV20-1,NA,NA,CSAPISGEETQYF,TGCAGTGCTCCGATTAGCGGCGAAGAGACCCAGTACTTC
TRBJ2-7,TRBV7-8,NA,many,CASSPAGGGGYEQYF,TGTGCCAGCAGCCCGGCCGGCGGGGGCGGCTACGAGCAGTACTTC
TRBJ2-2,TRBV12-3/TRBV12-4,TRBD1,NA,CASSSTGRLNTGELFF,TGTGCCAGCAGCTCGACAGGGCGCCTCAACACCGGGGAGCTGTTTTTT
TRBJ1-1,TRBV5-1,TRBD1,many,CASSFGTGKNTEAFF,TGCGCCAGCAGCTTCGGGACAGGGAAGAACACTGAAGCTTTCTTT
TRBJ1-2,TRBV2,NA,many,CASSETQNPNYGYTF,TGTGCCAGCAGTGAGACGCAGAACCCTAACTATGGCTACACCTTC
TRBJ1-5,TRBV6-1,NA,NA,CASSPRTEQPQHF,TGTGCCAGCAGTCCTCGGACAGAGCAGCCCCAGCATTTT
TRBJ1-2,TRBV19,NA,NA,CASTSPGVSSPHGYTF,TGTGCCAGTACATCTCCCGGGGTCTCGAGCCCCCATGGCTACACCTTC
TRBJ1-6,TRBV4-1,NA,few,CASSQDGKGFGSPLHF,TGCGCCAGCAGCCAAGATGGTAAAGGGTTCGGGTCACCCCTCCACTTT
TRBJ1-1,TRBV12-3/TRBV12-4,TRBD1,many,CASSLGQGTYTEAFF,TGTGCCAGCAGTCTGGGACAGGGCACCTACACTGAAGCTTTCTTT
TRBJ1-4,TRBV5-6,NA,many,CASSLVTWSEKLFF,TGTGCCAGCAGCTTGGTGACATGGAGTGAAAAACTGTTTTTT
TRBJ1-5,TRBV2,TRBD1,many,CASKIGGQAFEPQHF,TGTGCCAGCAAAATAGGGGGCCAGGCATTTGAGCCCCAGCATTTT
TRBJ2-2,TRBV27,NA,NA,CASSFQTGNTGGLFF,TGTGCCAGCAGCTTCCAGACAGGCAACACCGGGGGGCTGTTTTTT
TRBJ1-6,TRBV3-1,NA,many,CASSRRDGNSPLHF,TGTGCCAGCAGCCGCCGGGACGGGAATTCACCCCTCCACTTT
TRBJ1-4,TRBV6-1,TRBD1,NA,CASSQVNRGGLEKLFF,TGTGCCAGCAGCCAGGTGAACAGGGGTGGATTGGAAAAACTGTTTTTT
TRBJ2-2,TRBV10-1,TRBD2,many,CASSDGRRGDKNTGELFF,TGCGCCAGCAGTGATGGGAGGCGGGGGGACAAGAACACCGGGGAGCTGTTTTTT
TRBJ1-2,TRBV7-2,TRBD1,many,CASSLRGQGIDGYTF,TGTGCCAGCAGCTTACGAGGACAGGGGATAGATGGCTACACCTTC
TRBJ1-5,TRBV19,TRBD1,few,CASRNDREGNQPQHF,TGTGCCAGTAGAAACGACAGGGAAGGCAATCAGCCCCAGCATTTT
TRBJ2-5,TRBV30,NA,many,CAWSVQETQYF,TGTGCCTGGAGTGTACAAGAGACCCAGTACTTC
TRBJ1-2,TRBV19,NA,few,CATRSDLWIPGEANYGYTF,TGTGCCACTCGAAGTGATCTCTGGATCCCAGGGGAAGCTAACTATGGCTACACCTTC
TRBJ2-3,TRBV18,NA,many,CASSSAVGGPTDTQYF,TGTGCCAGCTCGTCGGCTGTCGGGGGCCCCACAGATACGCAGTATTTT